A selection of T cell receptor beta chains follows, all from one sample in a study of cytomegalovirus exposure and HLA in healthy donors. This table comes from immunoSEQ multiplex PCR, and its TCRdb copy is limited to in-frame clones, with some not included. The sample lists just over 150,000 clones, approximately 80% occurring once. Sample: PBMCs. The receptors originated from a woman between 45 and 60 years old in good health and CMV-seropositive. Each CDR3 is given with its conserved first and last residue. The D gene is left open where the match is weak. The listing skips clone size in some rows; elsewhere it reads once, few, many or a size class.

V: TRBV28
J: TRBJ1-6
D: -
size: -
CDR3: CASSLRQGNSPLHF
DNA: TGTGCCAGCAGTTTGAGGCAGGGCAATTCACCCCTCCACTTT

V: TRBV27
J: TRBJ1-2
D: -
size: -
CDR3: CASSKGLPGGYGYTF
DNA: TGTGCCAGTTCAAAGGGCCTGCCCGGGGGGTATGGCTACACCTTC

V: TRBV29-1
J: TRBJ2-2
D: -
size: -
CDR3: CSVSKTGALAGELFF
DNA: TGCAGCGTTTCAAAGACGGGAGCCTTAGCCGGGGAGCTGTTTTTT

V: TRBV6-1
J: TRBJ1-5
D: -
size: once
CDR3: CASSESPLNQPQHF
DNA: TGTGCCAGCAGTGAATCCCCACTCAATCAGCCCCAGCATTTT

V: TRBV11-2
J: TRBJ2-7
D: TRBD1
size: -
CDR3: CASSLGTEVYEQYF
DNA: TGTGCCAGCAGCCTAGGGACAGAAGTCTACGAGCAGTACTTC

V: TRBV11-2
J: TRBJ1-1
D: TRBD1
size: -
CDR3: CASSSPDRGNMNTEAFF
DNA: TGTGCCAGCAGCTCACCGGACAGGGGGAATATGAACACTGAAGCTTTCTTT

V: TRBV27
J: TRBJ1-5
D: -
size: once
CDR3: CASSTENQPQHF
DNA: TGTGCCAGTTCGACAGAAAATCAGCCCCAGCATTTT

V: TRBV7-2
J: TRBJ2-1
D: TRBD2
size: -
CDR3: CASSTLRGGGSYEQFF
DNA: TGTGCCAGCAGCACCCTACGGGGGGGCGGTAGTTATGAGCAGTTCTTC

V: TRBV7-9
J: TRBJ2-6
D: TRBD1
size: -
CDR3: CASSPQSAGGSGANVLTF
DNA: TGTGCCAGCAGCCCGCAGTCCGCAGGGGGCTCTGGGGCCAACGTCCTGACTTTC

V: TRBV25-1
J: TRBJ1-1
D: TRBD1
size: -
CDR3: CASSSGTGGRHTEAFF
DNA: TGTGCCAGCAGTTCCGGGACAGGGGGGCGGCACACTGAAGCTTTCTTT